This T cell receptor (beta chain) originates from a study of T-cell memory formation after mild COVID-19. The length of the CDR3 is 15 residues. Between the trimmed V and J ends, which lost 1 base and 2 bases, there was a span of 12 bases. The germline V gene has CDR1 MNHEY and CDR2 SMNVEV (reference sequence). This clonotype was seen more than once but under ten times. Via MiXCR, TCRdb re-called the 5' RACE reads, giving one row per CDR3 protein. This sample has tens of thousands of distinct CDR3 sequences; 16% occur once, and the top ten carry 30% to 35%. The V and J genes are TRBV27 and TRBJ2-7; the D gene is possibly TRBD2 (5 bases). Sample: PBMCs or a T cell subset sorted from them (not recorded which). The receptor was derived from an adult woman who had mild COVID-19 (a few samples of this study predate the infection). Cell type and time point are not known. The CDR3 coding sequence is TGTGCCAGCAGTTTATTTGGCGGGCGAACCTACGAGCAGTACTTC. This translates into CASSLFGGRTYEQYF.